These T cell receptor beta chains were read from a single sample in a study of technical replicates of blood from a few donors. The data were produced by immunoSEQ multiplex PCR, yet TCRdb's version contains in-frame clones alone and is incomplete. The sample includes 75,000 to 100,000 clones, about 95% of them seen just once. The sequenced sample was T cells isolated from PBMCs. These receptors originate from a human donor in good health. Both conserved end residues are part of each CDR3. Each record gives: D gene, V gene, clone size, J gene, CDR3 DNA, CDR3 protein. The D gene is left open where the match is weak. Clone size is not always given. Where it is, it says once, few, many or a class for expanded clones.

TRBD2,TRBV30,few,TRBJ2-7,TGTGCCTGGACAGCAACTAGCGGGAACGAGCAGTACTTC,CAWTATSGNEQYF
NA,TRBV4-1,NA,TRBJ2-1,TGCGCCAGCAGCCAAGCCGACTACTACAATGAGCAGTTCTTC,CASSQADYYNEQFF
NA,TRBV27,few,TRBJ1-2,TGTGCCAGCAGTATTTCGGTCAGGGGCGGCTACACCTTC,CASSISVRGGYTF
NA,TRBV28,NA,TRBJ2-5,TGTGCCAGCAGTTCCCTCGATAGGGGCGACGTTGAGACCCAGTACTTC,CASSSLDRGDVETQYF
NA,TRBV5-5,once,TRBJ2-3,TGTGCCAGCAGCAGGGCAGGGTTAGGAGATACGCAGTATTTT,CASSRAGLGDTQYF
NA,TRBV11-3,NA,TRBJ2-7,TGTGCCAGCAGCTCTACAGGGATCCACGAGCAGTACTTC,CASSSTGIHEQYF
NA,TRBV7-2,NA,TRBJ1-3,TGTGCCAGCAGCTTATCGGGGGTGGGCAGGGAAGAAGTCGGAAACACCATATATTTT,CASSLSGVGREEVGNTIYF
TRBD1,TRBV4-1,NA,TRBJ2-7,TGCGCCAGCAGCCAAGTTGGGACAGGGGCCCACGAGCAGTACTTC,CASSQVGTGAHEQYF
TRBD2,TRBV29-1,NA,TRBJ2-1,TGCAGCGCTTCCCGACTAGCGGTTGGGACCTACAATGAGCAGTTCTTC,CSASRLAVGTYNEQFF
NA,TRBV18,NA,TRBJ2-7,TGTGCCAGCTCACGTCCGCTGGGGCCGGGCGAGCAGTACTTC,CASSRPLGPGEQYF
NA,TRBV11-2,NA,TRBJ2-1,TGTGCCAGCAGCTTCCCAGATGAGCAGTTCTTC,CASSFPDEQFF
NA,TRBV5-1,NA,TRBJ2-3,TGCGCCAGCAGCTTGGTTTGGGCAACAGATACGCAGTATTTT,CASSLVWATDTQYF
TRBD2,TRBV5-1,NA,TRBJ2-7,TGCGCCAGCAGCTTGGCACTAGCGGGAGGGCCCTACGAGCAGTACTTC,CASSLALAGGPYEQYF
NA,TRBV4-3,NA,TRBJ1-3,TGCGCCAGCAGCCAAGAGGGGGCCAGCACCATATATTTT,CASSQEGASTIYF
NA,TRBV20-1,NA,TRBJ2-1,TGCAGTGCTAGTTATGGGAGTGAGCAGTTCTTC,CSASYGSEQFF
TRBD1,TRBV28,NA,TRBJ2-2,TGTGCCAGCAGTTCCCCGGTACAGGGGTTCACCGGGGAGCTGTTTTTT,CASSSPVQGFTGELFF
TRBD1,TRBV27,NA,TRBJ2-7,TGTGCCAGCAGTTACAAAGACAGGGGGTACGAGCAGTACTTC,CASSYKDRGYEQYF
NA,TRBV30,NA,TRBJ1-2,TGTGCCTGGAGTCCGGGTGGCTATGGCTACACCTTC,CAWSPGGYGYTF
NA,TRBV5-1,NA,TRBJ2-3,TGCGCCAGCAGCTTTGCGGATACGCAGTATTTT,CASSFADTQYF
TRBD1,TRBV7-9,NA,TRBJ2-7,TGTGCCAGCATCCTACAGGGGGCGGGGGAGCAGTACTTC,CASILQGAGEQYF
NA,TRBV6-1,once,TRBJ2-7,TGTGCCAGCAGTGAGTGGATAAGGGAGACCTACGAGCAGTACTTC,CASSEWIRETYEQYF
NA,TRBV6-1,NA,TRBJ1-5,TGTGCCAGCACTCCGGGACACTATCAGCCCCAGCATTTT,CASTPGHYQPQHF
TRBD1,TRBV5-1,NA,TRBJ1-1,TGCGCCAGCAGCTCGTTCGACAGGGGGGGCACTGAAGCTTTCTTT,CASSSFDRGGTEAFF
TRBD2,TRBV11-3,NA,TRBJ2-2,TGTGCCAGCAGGAGAGGGACTAGCGGGATATCCGGGGAGCTGTTTTTT,CASRRGTSGISGELFF
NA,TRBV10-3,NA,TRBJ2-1,TGTGCCATCAAAGGAACAGGGGGGGATGAGCAGTTCTTC,CAIKGTGGDEQFF
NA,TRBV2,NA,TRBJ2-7,TGTGCCAGCAGTGAAAGGACTGATTCTGTCGACGAGCAGTACTTC,CASSERTDSVDEQYF
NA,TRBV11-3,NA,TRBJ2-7,TGTGCCAGCAGCTTAGAAGGGGGTTTCTACGAGCAGTACTTC,CASSLEGGFYEQYF
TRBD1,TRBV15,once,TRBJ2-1,TGTGCCACGAGACAGGGCTCCTACAATGAGCAGTTCTTC,CATRQGSYNEQFF
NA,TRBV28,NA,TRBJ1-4,TGTGCCAGCAGTTTAGCGGGCTCCGGGGGATTGGAAAAACTGTTTTTT,CASSLAGSGGLEKLFF
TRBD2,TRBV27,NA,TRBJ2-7,TGTGCCAGCAGTTTCTGGCGGGAGGGACGCGAGCAGTACTTC,CASSFWREGREQYF
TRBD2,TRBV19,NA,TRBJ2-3,TGTGCCAGTAGTATGGTCCTAGCGGCCACAGATACGCAGTATTTT,CASSMVLAATDTQYF
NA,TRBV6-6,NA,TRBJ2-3,TGTGCCAGCAGCCCTACCTCTAGCACAGATACGCAGTATTTT,CASSPTSSTDTQYF
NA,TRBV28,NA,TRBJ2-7,TGTGCCAGCAGGCTGACTAGTAACATTTACGAGCAGTACTTC,CASRLTSNIYEQYF
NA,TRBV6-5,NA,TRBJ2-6,TGTGCCAGCACAGTCGCTGGGGCCAACGTCCTGACTTTC,CASTVAGANVLTF
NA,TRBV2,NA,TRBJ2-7,TGTGCCAGCAGTGAACCATTAAAAGGGGACGAGCAGTACTTC,CASSEPLKGDEQYF
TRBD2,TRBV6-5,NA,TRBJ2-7,TGTGCCAGCAGCCCGGGACTAGCGTTGGACGAGCAGTACTTC,CASSPGLALDEQYF
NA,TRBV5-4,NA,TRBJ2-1,TGTGCCAGCAGCGGACCAGACGGGCTAGCTATATCGGGGTACAATGAGCAGTTCTTC,CASSGPDGLAISGYNEQFF
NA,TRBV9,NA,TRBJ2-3,TGTGCCAGCAGCGTAGGGTCCCTAAGCACAGATACGCAGTATTTT,CASSVGSLSTDTQYF
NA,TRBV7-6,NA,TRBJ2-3,TGTGCCAGCAGCTTAGACAGGGAAATTCGCACAGATACGCAGTATTTT,CASSLDREIRTDTQYF
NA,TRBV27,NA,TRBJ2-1,TGTGCCAGCAGTTTTAACAGGGCCTACAATGAGCAGTTCTTC,CASSFNRAYNEQFF
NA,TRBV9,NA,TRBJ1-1,TGTGCCAGCAGCGTAGGGAGGAACACTGAAGCTTTCTTT,CASSVGRNTEAFF
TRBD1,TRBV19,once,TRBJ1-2,TGTGCCAGTAGTATGGAGGGACAGAGCTATGGCTACACCTTC,CASSMEGQSYGYTF
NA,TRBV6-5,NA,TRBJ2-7,TGTGCCAGCAGTTTAGAACACCCTAGGGAGGCGGACGAGCAGTACTTC,CASSLEHPREADEQYF
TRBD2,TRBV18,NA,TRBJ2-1,TGTGCCAGCTCACCACCGACTAGCGGGGTCAATGAGCAGTTCTTC,CASSPPTSGVNEQFF
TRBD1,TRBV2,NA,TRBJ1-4,TGTGCCAGCAGACGACAGGGGGTTAATGAAAAACTGTTTTTT,CASRRQGVNEKLFF